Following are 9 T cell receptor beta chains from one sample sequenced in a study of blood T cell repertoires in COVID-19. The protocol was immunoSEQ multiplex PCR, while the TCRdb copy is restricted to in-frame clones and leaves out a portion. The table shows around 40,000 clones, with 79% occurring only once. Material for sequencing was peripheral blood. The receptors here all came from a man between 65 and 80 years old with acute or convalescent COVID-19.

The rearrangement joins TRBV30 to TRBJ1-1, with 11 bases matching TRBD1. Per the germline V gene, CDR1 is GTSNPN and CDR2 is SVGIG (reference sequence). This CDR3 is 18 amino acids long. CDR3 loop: CASRPGTGGIGGASEAFF. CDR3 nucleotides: TGTGCTTCTCGACCTGGGACAGGGGGTATCGGTGGGGCATCTGAAGCTTTCTTT.

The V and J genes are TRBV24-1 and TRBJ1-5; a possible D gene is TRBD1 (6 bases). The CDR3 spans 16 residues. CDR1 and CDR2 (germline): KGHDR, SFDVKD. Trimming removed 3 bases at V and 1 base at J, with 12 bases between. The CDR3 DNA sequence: TGTGCCACCAGTGATGCCGGGACAACCAGCAATCAGCCCCAGCATTTT. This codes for CATSDAGTTSNQPQHF.

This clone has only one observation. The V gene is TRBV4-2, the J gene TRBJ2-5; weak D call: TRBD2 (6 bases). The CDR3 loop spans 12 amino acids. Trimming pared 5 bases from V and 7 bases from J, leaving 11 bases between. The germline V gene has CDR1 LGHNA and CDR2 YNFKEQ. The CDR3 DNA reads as TGTGCCAGCAGCAGCGGAGGGGCGACCCAGTACTTC. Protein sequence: CASSSGGATQYF.

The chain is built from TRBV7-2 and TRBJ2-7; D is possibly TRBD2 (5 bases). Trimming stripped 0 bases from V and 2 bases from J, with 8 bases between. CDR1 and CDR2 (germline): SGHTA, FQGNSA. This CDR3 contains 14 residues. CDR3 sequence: CASSLAEGPYEQYF. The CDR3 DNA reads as TGTGCCAGCAGCTTAGCCGAGGGCCCCTACGAGCAGTACTTC.

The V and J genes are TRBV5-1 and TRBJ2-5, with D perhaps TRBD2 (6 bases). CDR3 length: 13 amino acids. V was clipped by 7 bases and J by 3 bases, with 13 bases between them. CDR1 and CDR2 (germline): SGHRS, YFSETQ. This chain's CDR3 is CASSVGGEETQYF. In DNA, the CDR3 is TGCGCCAGCTCCGTCGGGGGAGAAGAGACCCAGTACTTC.

CDR3 nucleotides: TGCGCCAGCAGGGACAGTGGACTGTTTTTT. It yields the protein CASRDSGLFF. This sequence joins TRBV10-1 and TRBJ1-4; D perhaps matches TRBD1 (6 bases). Trimming left V 6 bases short and J 13 bases short, with 9 bases between. Germline loops: CDR1 WNHNN, CDR2 SYGVQD (reference sequence). This CDR3 spans 10 amino acids.

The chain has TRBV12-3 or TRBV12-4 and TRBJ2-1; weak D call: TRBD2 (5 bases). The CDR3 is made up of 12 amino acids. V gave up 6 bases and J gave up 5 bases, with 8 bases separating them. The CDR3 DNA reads TGTGCCAGCAGCCACGGGGACAATGAGCAGTTCTTC. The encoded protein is CASSHGDNEQFF.

Written as DNA, the CDR3 is TGTGCCAGCAGCCCCGGGACAGGGCTCTCTGGGGCCAACGTCCTGACTTTC. As protein: CASSPGTGLSGANVLTF. The chain is built from TRBV7-2 and TRBJ2-6; 9 bases agree with TRBD1. V shed 5 bases, J shed 0 bases, and the junction held 5 bases outside the gene matches. This CDR3 spans 17 amino acids. Germline V lookup: CDR1 SGHTA, CDR2 FQGNSA.

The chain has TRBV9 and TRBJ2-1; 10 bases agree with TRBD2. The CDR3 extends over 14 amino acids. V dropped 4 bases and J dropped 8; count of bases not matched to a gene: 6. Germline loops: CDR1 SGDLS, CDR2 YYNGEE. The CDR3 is CASSSGLASHEQFF. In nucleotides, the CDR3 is TGTGCCAGCAGCTCGGGACTAGCGAGTCATGAGCAGTTCTTC. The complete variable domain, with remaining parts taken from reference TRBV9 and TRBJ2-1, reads DSGVTQTPKHLITATGQRVTLRCSPRSGDLSVYWYQQSLDQGLQFLIQYYNGEERAKGNILERFSAQQFPDLHSELNLSSLELGDSALYFCASSSGLASHEQFFGPGTRLTVL.